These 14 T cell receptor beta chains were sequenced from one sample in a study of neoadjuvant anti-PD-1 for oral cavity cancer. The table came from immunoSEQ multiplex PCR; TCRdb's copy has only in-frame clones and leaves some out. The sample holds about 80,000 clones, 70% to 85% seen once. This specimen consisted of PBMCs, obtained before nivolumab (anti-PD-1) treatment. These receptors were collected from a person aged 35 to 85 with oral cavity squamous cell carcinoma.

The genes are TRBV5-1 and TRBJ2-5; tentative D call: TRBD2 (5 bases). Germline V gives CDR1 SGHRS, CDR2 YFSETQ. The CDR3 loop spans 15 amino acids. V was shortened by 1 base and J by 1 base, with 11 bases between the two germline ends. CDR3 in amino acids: CASSLRTDSQETQYF. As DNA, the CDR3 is TGCGCCAGCAGCTTGAGGACGGACTCCCAAGAGACCCAGTACTTC.

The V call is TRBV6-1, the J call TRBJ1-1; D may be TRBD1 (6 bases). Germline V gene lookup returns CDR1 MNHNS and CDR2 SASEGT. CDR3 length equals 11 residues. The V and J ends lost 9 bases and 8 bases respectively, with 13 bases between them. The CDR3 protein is CASEGQIEAFF. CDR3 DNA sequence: TGTGCCAGTGAAGGACAGATCGAAGCTTTCTTT.

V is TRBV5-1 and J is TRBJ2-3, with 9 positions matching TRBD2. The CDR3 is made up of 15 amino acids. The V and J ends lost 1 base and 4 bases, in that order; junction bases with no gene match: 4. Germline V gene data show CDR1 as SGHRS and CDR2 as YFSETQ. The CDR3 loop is CASSLRGLAADTQYF. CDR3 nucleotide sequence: TGCGCCAGCAGCTTGAGGGGACTAGCAGCAGATACGCAGTATTTT.

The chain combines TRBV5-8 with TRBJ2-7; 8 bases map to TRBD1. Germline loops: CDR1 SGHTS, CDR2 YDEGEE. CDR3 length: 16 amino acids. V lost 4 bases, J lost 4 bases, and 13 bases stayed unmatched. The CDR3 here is CASSREEQGAGYEQYF. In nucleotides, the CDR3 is TGTGCCAGCAGCCGCGAAGAGCAGGGGGCGGGTTACGAGCAGTACTTC.

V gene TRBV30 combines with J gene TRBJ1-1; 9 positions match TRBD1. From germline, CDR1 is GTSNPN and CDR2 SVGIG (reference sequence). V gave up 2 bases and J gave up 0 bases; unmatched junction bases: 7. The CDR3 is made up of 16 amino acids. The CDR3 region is CAWSRGTGTLNTEAFF. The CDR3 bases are TGTGCCTGGAGTCGCGGGACAGGGACCTTGAACACTGAAGCTTTCTTT.

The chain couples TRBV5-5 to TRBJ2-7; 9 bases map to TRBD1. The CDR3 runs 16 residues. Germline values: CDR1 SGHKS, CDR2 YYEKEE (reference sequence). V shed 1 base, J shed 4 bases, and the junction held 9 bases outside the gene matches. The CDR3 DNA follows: TGTGCCAGCAGCTTGATTCCGGGACAGGGATATTACGAGCAGTACTTC. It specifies CASSLIPGQGYYEQYF. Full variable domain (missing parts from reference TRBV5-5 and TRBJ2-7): DAGVTQSPTHLIKTRGQQVTLRCSPISGHKSVSWYQQVLGQGPQFIFQYYEKEERGRGNFPDRFSARQFPNYSSELNVNALLLGDSALYLCASSLIPGQGYYEQYFGPGTRLTVT.

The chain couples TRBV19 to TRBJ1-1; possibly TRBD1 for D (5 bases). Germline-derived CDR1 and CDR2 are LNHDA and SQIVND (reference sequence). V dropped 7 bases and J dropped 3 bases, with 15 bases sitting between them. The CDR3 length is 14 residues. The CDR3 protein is CASTRGDWDTEAFF. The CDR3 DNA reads TGTGCCAGTACCCGGGGGGATTGGGACACTGAAGCTTTCTTT.

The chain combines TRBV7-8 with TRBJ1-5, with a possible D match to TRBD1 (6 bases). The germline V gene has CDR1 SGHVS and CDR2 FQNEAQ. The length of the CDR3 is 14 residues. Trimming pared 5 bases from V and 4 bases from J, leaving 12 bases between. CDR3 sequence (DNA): TGTGCCAGCAGCCACCGGGGGGCAAATCAGCCCCAGCATTTT. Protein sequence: CASSHRGANQPQHF. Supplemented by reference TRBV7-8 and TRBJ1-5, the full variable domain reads GAGVSQSPRYKVAKRGQDVALRCDPISGHVSLFWYQQALGQGPEFLTYFQNEAQLDKSGLPSDRFFAERPEGSVSTLKIQRTQQEDSAVYLCASSHRGANQPQHFGDGTRLSIL.

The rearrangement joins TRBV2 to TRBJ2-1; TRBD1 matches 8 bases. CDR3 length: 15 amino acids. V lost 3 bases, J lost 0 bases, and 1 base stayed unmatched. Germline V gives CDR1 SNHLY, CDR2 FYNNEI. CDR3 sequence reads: CASSEQGASYNEQFF. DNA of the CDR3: TGTGCCAGCAGTGAGCAGGGGGCCTCCTACAATGAGCAGTTCTTC.

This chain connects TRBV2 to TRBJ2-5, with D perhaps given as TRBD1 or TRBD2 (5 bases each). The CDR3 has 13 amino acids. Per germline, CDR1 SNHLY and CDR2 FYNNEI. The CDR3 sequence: CAVRGRVEETQYF. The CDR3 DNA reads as TGTGCTGTACGGGGCAGGGTTGAAGAGACCCAGTACTTC.

CDR3 DNA: TGCGCCAGCCGCAAGGGACAGGGCCCAGTAGGGTCCTACGAGCAGTACTTC. It translates to CASRKGQGPVGSYEQYF. The rearrangement links TRBV5-1 to TRBJ2-7, with TRBD1 identical over 9 bases. This CDR3 region has 17 residues. The V gene's germline CDR1 is SGHRS and CDR2 YFSETQ. V lost 7 bases to trimming and J lost 1 base; unmatched junction nucleotides: 15.

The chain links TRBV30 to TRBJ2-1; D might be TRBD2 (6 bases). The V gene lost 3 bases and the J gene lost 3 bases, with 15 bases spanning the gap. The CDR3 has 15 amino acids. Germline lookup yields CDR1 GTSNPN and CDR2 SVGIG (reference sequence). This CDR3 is CAWSLWGDHYNEQFF. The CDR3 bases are TGTGCCTGGAGCCTGTGGGGGGACCACTACAATGAGCAGTTCTTC.

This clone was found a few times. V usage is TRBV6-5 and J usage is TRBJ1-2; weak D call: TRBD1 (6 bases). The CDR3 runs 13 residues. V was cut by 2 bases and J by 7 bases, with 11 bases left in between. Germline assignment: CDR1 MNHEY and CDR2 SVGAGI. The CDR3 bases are TGTGCCAGCAGTTACGGGGGCAGGGCTGGCTACACCTTC. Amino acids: CASSYGGRAGYTF.

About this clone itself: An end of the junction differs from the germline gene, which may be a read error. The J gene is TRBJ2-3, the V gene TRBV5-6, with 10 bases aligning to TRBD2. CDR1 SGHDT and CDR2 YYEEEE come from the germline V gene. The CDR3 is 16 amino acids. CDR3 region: CASSLRASGSIDTQYF. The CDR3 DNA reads TGTGCCAGCAGCTTGCGTGCTAGCGGGAGCATAGATACGCAGTATTTT. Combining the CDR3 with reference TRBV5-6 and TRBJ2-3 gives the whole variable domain DAGVTQSPTHLIKTRGQQVTLRCSPKSGHDTVSWYQQALGQGPQFIFQYYEEEERQRGNFPDRFSGHQFPNYSSELNVNALLLGDSALYLCASSLRASGSIDTQYFGPGTRLTVL.